This T cell receptor (beta chain) was recovered during a study of control samples from healthy donors and cancer patients. Produced via immunoSEQ multiplex PCR; TCRdb's table is partial and in-frame only. The sample has approximately 94,000 clones, approximately 86% seen once. The V end was cut by 1 base, the J end by 0 bases, with 9 bases between. This CDR3 is built from 16 residues. CDR1 SGHTA and CDR2 FQGNSA come from the germline V gene. This sequence joins TRBV7-2 and TRBJ2-2; the D is unclear. The origin of this receptor is a woman between 45 and 60 years old in good health. The sequencing input was blood. This CDR3 is CASSLVPPANTGELFF. CDR3 bases: TGTGCCAGCAGCTTAGTCCCGCCCGCGAACACCGGGGAGCTGTTTTTT.